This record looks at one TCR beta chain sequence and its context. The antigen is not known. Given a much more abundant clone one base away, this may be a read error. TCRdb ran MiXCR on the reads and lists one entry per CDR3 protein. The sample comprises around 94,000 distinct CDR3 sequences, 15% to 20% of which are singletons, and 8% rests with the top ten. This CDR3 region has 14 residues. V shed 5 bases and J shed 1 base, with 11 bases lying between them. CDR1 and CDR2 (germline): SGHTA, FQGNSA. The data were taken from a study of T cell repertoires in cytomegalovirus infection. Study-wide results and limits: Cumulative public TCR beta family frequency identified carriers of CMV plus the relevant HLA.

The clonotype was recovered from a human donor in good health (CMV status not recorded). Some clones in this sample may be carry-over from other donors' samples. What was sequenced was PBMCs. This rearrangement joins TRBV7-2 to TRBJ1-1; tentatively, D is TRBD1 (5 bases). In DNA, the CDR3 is TGTACCAGCAGCCAGGGAAATGCGAACACTGAAGCTTTCTTT. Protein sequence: CTSSQGNANTEAFF.